Below are 30 T cell receptor beta chains sequenced from a single sample in a study of response to subunit inactivated influenza vaccine (dated 2018 in TCRdb). Library preparation was by RT-PCR. The sequencing machine was an Illumina HiSeq 2500. The public sequencing data were trimmed at Q25 with fastp and processed into clonotypes with MiXCR by TCRdb, which kept only in-frame beta chains. Rows are combined by CDR3 protein, so each entry shows the most common genes and DNA. This sample comprises under 500,000 distinct CDR3 sequences, approximately 10% of them detected only once. The ten largest make up approximately 12% of the sample. The time point label, read with the paper, signifies: approximately 45 days after influenza vaccine administration. Sample: PBMCs from blood, taken 40 to 50 days after vaccination. The receptor set was obtained from a man aged 50-59 years who received an inactivated influenza vaccine. Donor details come from another sample of the same person, matched by shared clones.

This clonotype was detected a few times. This chain uses TRBV6-2 or TRBV6-3 with TRBJ2-7, with a tentative D call TRBD2 (5 bases). The CDR3 totals 13 residues. V was cut by 4 bases and J by 2 bases, with 9 bases left in between. The germline V gene has CDR1 MNHEY and CDR2 SVGEGT. This CDR3 is CASSFTRAYEQYF. For the CDR3, the DNA is TGTGCCAGCAGTTTTACGCGGGCCTACGAGCAGTACTTC.

This clonotype was counted between two and nine times. This sequence joins TRBV25-1 and TRBJ2-1; weak D call: TRBD1 (6 bases). CDR3 length: 15 amino acids. Germline-derived CDR1 and CDR2 are MGHDK and SYGVNS. Deletions cut 4 bases from V and 0 bases from J, with 10 bases between. The DNA for the CDR3 is TGTGCCAGCAGTGCAGACAGGAGCTCCTACAATGAGCAGTTCTTC. Amino acids: CASSADRSSYNEQFF.

The J gene is TRBJ2-5, the V gene TRBV20-1, with D maybe TRBD1 (6 bases). Trimming cost V 8 bases and J 4 bases, with 17 bases left between them. Germline CDR1 DFQATT, CDR2 SNEGSKA (reference sequence). The CDR3 runs 13 residues. CDR3 bases: TGCAGTACAAAACAGGGTCGGTTAGAGACCCAGTACTTC. This sequence encodes CSTKQGRLETQYF.

This clonotype appeared many times. The V call is TRBV12-3 or TRBV12-4, the J call TRBJ2-7; D might be TRBD1 (6 bases). V lost 5 bases and J 4 bases, leaving 15 bases between the germline ends. CDR3 length: 14 amino acids. The CDR3 here is CASSQPGQFYEQYF. CDR3 sequence (DNA): TGTGCCAGCAGTCAACCTGGACAGTTTTACGAGCAGTACTTC.

The rearrangement joins TRBV4-1 to TRBJ2-7; 8 nucleotides match TRBD1. The trim removed 1 base at V and 2 bases at J, leaving 4 bases unmatched. CDR1 and CDR2 from the germline V gene are MGHRA and YSYEKL. The CDR3 covers 15 residues. The CDR3 protein is CASSQVLDRAYEQYF. DNA of the CDR3: TGCGCCAGCAGCCAAGTCCTGGACAGGGCCTACGAGCAGTACTTC.

The rearrangement uses TRBV20-1 and TRBJ1-1, with D uncertain. The CDR3 contains 14 residues. Per the germline V gene, CDR1 is DFQATT and CDR2 is SNEGSKA (reference sequence). V gave up 0 bases and J gave up 5 bases, with 13 bases separating them. CDR3 loop: CSARDGPRRTEAFF. As DNA, the CDR3 is TGCAGTGCTAGAGATGGCCCGCGGCGAACTGAAGCTTTCTTT.

The V and J genes are TRBV12-3 or TRBV12-4 and TRBJ2-6, with TRBD1 identical over 7 bases. V trimming: 6 bases; J trimming: 4 bases; junction bases outside the gene matches: 6. The CDR3 has 15 residues. DNA for the CDR3: TGTGCCAGCAGCCTCGACAGGGTCGGGGCCAACGTCCTGACTTTC. This sequence encodes CASSLDRVGANVLTF.

The J gene is TRBJ2-5, the V gene TRBV20-1; D is uncertain. V was pared by 3 bases and J by 5 bases, with 16 bases between. The CDR3 has 14 amino acids. CDR1 is DFQATT, CDR2 SNEGSKA, per germline (reference sequence). The CDR3 bases are TGCAGTGCTAGGCCAGGCAGCCGTGGGGAGACCCAGTACTTC. Translation gives CSARPGSRGETQYF.

This clonotype has just a few counts. The rearrangement joins TRBV10-3 to TRBJ2-7; a weak D match, TRBD2 (6 bases). V shed 10 bases and J shed 0 bases, with 13 bases lying between them. This CDR3 contains 13 residues. Germline V CDR1 and CDR2: ENHRY, SYGVKD. The CDR3 spells CASSGLSSYEQYF. CDR3 nucleotide sequence: TGTGCCAGTAGCGGATTAAGCTCCTACGAGCAGTACTTC.

There are many counts of this clonotype. The chain couples TRBV6-5 to TRBJ1-6; D remains ambiguous. Looked up from germline, CDR1 is MNHEY and CDR2 is SVGAGI. CDR3 length: 12 amino acids. V was trimmed by 7 bases and J by 8 bases, leaving 9 bases between them. The CDR3, as DNA: TGTGCCAGCAAGCGGGAGTATTCACCCCTCCACTTT. Translating gives CASKREYSPLHF.

This clonotype has a handful of counts. The gene calls are TRBV28 and TRBJ2-3; D is uncertain. CDR1 MDHEN and CDR2 SYDVKM come from the germline V gene. V shed 7 bases and J shed 3 bases, with 5 bases lying between them. CDR3 size: 11 residues. CDR3 sequence: CASMFTDTQYF. For the CDR3, the DNA is TGTGCCAGCATGTTTACAGATACGCAGTATTTT. Using reference TRBV28 and TRBJ2-3 for the parts outside the CDR3, the full variable domain is DVKVTQSSRYLVKRTGEKVFLECVQDMDHENMFWYRQDPGLGLRLIYFSYDVKMKEKGDIPEGYSVSREKKERFSLILESASTNQTSMYLCASMFTDTQYFGPGTRLTVL.

This clonotype showed up many times. This chain joins TRBV12-3 or TRBV12-4 and TRBJ2-7; tentatively, D is TRBD1 (6 bases). V lost 3 bases and J 3 bases, leaving 12 bases between the germline ends. The CDR3 is 14 residues long. In DNA form, the CDR3 reads TGTGCCAGCAGTTTGCGAGACAGGAACTACGAGCAGTACTTC. This encodes CASSLRDRNYEQYF.

This clonotype showed up just a few times. The rearrangement joins TRBV9 to TRBJ2-7, with D maybe TRBD1 (6 bases). The CDR3 is 14 amino acids. The V end was cut by 4 bases, the J end by 2 bases, with 13 bases between. From germline, CDR1 is SGDLS and CDR2 YYNGEE. CDR3 nucleotides: TGTGCCAGCAGCAAAAGACAGGCCGCCTACGAGCAGTACTTC. Translated: CASSKRQAAYEQYF.

The chain is built from TRBV18 and TRBJ2-1; no clear D gene. Between the trimmed V and J ends, which lost 2 bases and 5 bases, there was a span of 13 bases. Looked up from germline, CDR1 is KGHSH and CDR2 is LQKENI. The CDR3 has 15 residues. In DNA, the CDR3 is TGTGCCAGCTCACCATTAGAGACAACAAACAATGAGCAGTTCTTC. It codes for CASSPLETTNNEQFF.

V is TRBV6-2 or TRBV6-3 and J is TRBJ2-7; TRBD1 is a possible D gene (5 bases). Germline-derived CDR1 and CDR2 are MNHEY and SVGEGT. This CDR3 has 13 amino acids. V dropped 5 bases and J dropped 6 bases, with 14 bases sitting between them. Written as DNA, the CDR3 is TGTGCCAGCAGTCGGCAGGGTCAATTCGAGCAGTACTTC. This encodes CASSRQGQFEQYF.

The rearrangement joins TRBV11-2 to TRBJ2-7, with D possibly called TRBD1 or TRBD2 (5 bases each). Germline CDR1 is SGHAT and CDR2 is FQNNGV. The CDR3 contains 16 residues. The ends were cut back, 5 bases at V and 0 bases at J, with 17 bases in the middle. The CDR3 sequence: CASSRLRGRSSYEQYF. The CDR3 DNA sequence: TGTGCCAGCAGCCGACTACGGGGCAGGAGCTCCTACGAGCAGTACTTC.

Many counts were recorded for this clonotype. The chain combines TRBV7-7 with TRBJ2-1; 10 nucleotides line up with TRBD2. This CDR3 has 16 amino acids. With V trimmed by 1 base and J by 5 bases, 5 bases remained unmatched. From germline, CDR1 is SSHAT and CDR2 FNYEAQ (reference sequence). CDR3 sequence: CASSLGAGGPDNEQFF. The CDR3 coding sequence is TGTGCCAGCAGCTTAGGAGCGGGAGGGCCAGACAATGAGCAGTTCTTC.

This clonotype was counted at least ten times. The V and J genes are TRBV29-1 and TRBJ2-3, with TRBD2 as a possible D gene (5 bases). The CDR3 is made up of 14 amino acids. Germline V CDR1 and CDR2: SQVTM, ANQGSEA. V lost 6 bases and J 0 bases, leaving 13 bases between the germline ends. DNA of the CDR3: TGCAGCGTGAGTCACGGGATTAGCACAGATACGCAGTATTTT. Its protein product is CSVSHGISTDTQYF.

This clonotype was found a few times. V and J are TRBV3-1 and TRBJ1-5; D not resolved. Trimming cost V 0 bases and J 10 bases, with 13 bases left between them. Germline V lookup: CDR1 LGHDT, CDR2 YNNKEL (reference sequence). This CDR3 comprises 14 residues. The CDR3 spells CASSQDTASRPQHF. CDR3 nucleotides: TGTGCCAGCAGCCAAGACACAGCTTCAAGACCCCAGCATTTT.

J is TRBJ2-3 and V is TRBV28; 8 bases agree with TRBD2. The CDR3 contains 14 residues. Unmatched junction bases numbered 5, after V lost 3 bases and J lost 6 bases. The V gene's germline CDR1 is MDHEN and CDR2 SYDVKM. As DNA, the CDR3 is TGTGCCAGCAGTTTCTTTAGCGGGGTGGATACGCAGTATTTT. This gives the protein CASSFFSGVDTQYF.

This clonotype has ten or more counts. The CDR3 loop is CGFQEQGITGELFF. In DNA form, the CDR3 reads TGCGGATTCCAGGAGCAGGGAATCACCGGGGAGCTGTTTTTT. This rearrangement joins TRBV29-1 to TRBJ2-2, with D perhaps TRBD1 (5 bases). The CDR3 length is 14 residues. Germline lookup yields CDR1 SQVTM and CDR2 ANQGSEA.

This clonotype was picked up a small number of times. This chain links TRBV24-1 with TRBJ2-3, with TRBD2 as a possible D gene (6 bases). Trimming pared 0 bases from V and 7 bases from J, leaving 13 bases between. CDR1 is KGHDR and CDR2 is SFDVKD in the germline V gene. The CDR3 runs to 15 residues. The CDR3 sequence: CATSDLNAGRNTQYF. Written as DNA, the CDR3 is TGTGCCACCAGTGATTTGAATGCGGGACGAAATACGCAGTATTTT.

The CDR3 DNA follows: TGCGCCAGCAGCCCGGGAGGCGTCGGAACCTACGAGCAGTACTTC. Protein: CASSPGGVGTYEQYF. V usage is TRBV5-1 and J usage is TRBJ2-7, with 7 bases matching TRBD2. CDR3 size: 15 residues. The germline V gene has CDR1 SGHRS and CDR2 YFSETQ. Trimming took 4 bases from V and 2 from J; bases not matched to a gene: 9.

The chain joins TRBV4-2 to TRBJ2-6; 7 positions match TRBD1. J was trimmed by 1 base and V by 1 base; bases with no gene match: 7. The germline gives CDR1 LGHNA, CDR2 YNFKEQ. The CDR3 loop spans 18 amino acids. The CDR3 DNA reads TGTGCCAGCAGCCAAGGGACAAGACAGGGATCTGGGGCCAACGTCCTGACTTTC. This codes for CASSQGTRQGSGANVLTF.

V and J are TRBV14 and TRBJ1-6; D not resolved. CDR3 length equals 13 residues. Deletions cut 0 bases from V and 10 bases from J, with 7 bases between. In germline, CDR1 is SGHDN, CDR2 FVKESK. The DNA for the CDR3 is TGTGCCAGCAGCCAAGAGGGTAGATCACCCCTCCACTTT. Protein: CASSQEGRSPLHF. Full variable domain (missing parts from reference TRBV14 and TRBJ1-6): EAGVTQFPSHSVIEKGQTVTLRCDPISGHDNLYWYRRVMGKEIKFLLHFVKESKQDESGMPNNRFLAERTGGTYSTLKVQPAELEDSGVYFCASSQEGRSPLHFGNGTRLTVT.

This clonotype was counted ten times or more. The chain has TRBV5-6 and TRBJ1-5, with D possibly being TRBD1 (5 bases). V was pared by 4 bases and J by 0 bases, with 11 bases between. This CDR3 has 15 residues. Germline CDR1 reads SGHDT; CDR2 reads YYEEEE. CDR3 in DNA: TGTGCCAGCAGCGTTGGGGGGTATAGCAATCAGCCCCAGCATTTT. Its protein is CASSVGGYSNQPQHF.

This clonotype was found a few times. The chain uses TRBV29-1 and TRBJ2-3; a possible D gene is TRBD1 (6 bases). V was shortened by 5 bases and J by 2 bases, with 17 bases between the two germline ends. The CDR3 is 15 residues long. The germline gives CDR1 SQVTM, CDR2 ANQGSEA. The DNA for the CDR3 is TGCAGCGTTCCAACAGGCGGACAGTACACAGATACGCAGTATTTT. Protein: CSVPTGGQYTDTQYF.

This clonotype appeared a few times. The chain carries TRBV7-8 and TRBJ2-7, with D unresolved. Germline V gives CDR1 SGHVS, CDR2 FQNEAQ. Trimming stripped 5 bases from V and 2 bases from J, with 16 bases between. The CDR3 totals 15 residues. The CDR3 sequence is CASSLRRIATYEQYF. CDR3 nucleotide sequence: TGTGCCAGCAGCCTACGACGTATAGCAACCTACGAGCAGTACTTC.

The chain recombines TRBV6-1 with TRBJ2-1; TRBD2 matches at 8 bases. There are 16 residues in the CDR3. Germline CDR1 MNHNS, CDR2 SASEGT. Trimming cost V 7 bases and J 1 base; bases outside gene matches: 9. The CDR3 sequence: CASTASGRRSYNEQFF. The DNA of the CDR3 is TGTGCCAGCACCGCAAGCGGGAGACGGTCCTACAATGAGCAGTTCTTC.

Many counts were recorded for this clonotype. The CDR3 loop is CASSLDLGYEQYF. DNA for the CDR3: TGCGCCAGCAGCTTGGATCTAGGCTACGAGCAGTACTTC. The gene calls are TRBV5-1 and TRBJ2-7, with no clear D. CDR1 SGHRS and CDR2 YFSETQ come from the germline V gene. Trimming cost V 0 bases and J 3 bases, with 7 bases left between them. The CDR3 has 13 amino acids. Full variable domain (missing parts from reference TRBV5-1 and TRBJ2-7): KAGVTQTPRYLIKTRGQQVTLSCSPISGHRSVSWYQQTPGQGLQFLFEYFSETQRNKGNFPGRFSGRQFSNSRSEMNVSTLELGDSALYLCASSLDLGYEQYFGPGTRLTVT.